The T cell receptor (beta chain) described here comes from a study of blood T cells in healthy people across ages. Primers used in a second PCR of about 7 to 12 cycles were a sample-barcoded 5' primer and a J-beta primer mix. TCRdb used MiXCR to reprocess the 5' RACE reads, holding one entry per CDR3 protein. The table includes approximately 900,000 distinct CDR3 sequences, about 29% detected once. Trimming removed 0 bases from V and 4 bases from J; junction bases left unmatched: 13. The CDR3 sequence is 18 residues long. Germline values: CDR1 ENHRY, CDR2 SYGVKD. These data also featured in a second study, about T cells of mothers and their children.

Material: blood. The sequence was collected from a woman between 35 and 50 years old in good health. The chain employs TRBV10-3 and TRBJ1-1; TRBD1 matches 8 bases. This chain's CDR3 is CAISESTGALGLVTEAFF. For the CDR3, the DNA is TGTGCCATCAGTGAGTCGACAGGGGCCCTCGGATTGGTCACTGAAGCTTTCTTT.